This T cell receptor (beta chain) was obtained from a study of monozygotic twins with inflammatory bowel disease. The V gene's germline CDR1 is SGHDN and CDR2 FVKESK. This CDR3 contains 14 residues. TCRalpha along with TCRbeta cDNA was subjected to two nested PCRs lasting around 15 and 10 cycles. Reprocessing the 5' RACE reads, TCRdb reports a single entry for every CDR3 protein and omits DNA. Its table records about 440,000 distinct CDR3 sequences. Collection of an approximately 2.6 ml blood sample took place per donor. Whole blood that had not undergone T cell sorting provided the isolated total RNA.

The sequenced sample was blood. This clonotype was obtained from a human donor with ulcerative colitis or Crohn's disease, or a healthy co-twin of an affected twin (not recorded which). This chain joins TRBV14 and TRBJ2-2. Here the CDR3 reads CASSQVVFTGELFF.